This T cell receptor (beta chain) was observed in a study of blood T cells in healthy people across ages. Broader study findings: It was the long-lived donors that had more naive CD4+ cells and higher diversity than aged donors. TCR beta diversity tracked closely with naive T cell percentage.

This clonotype was picked up a small number of times. The antigen remains undetermined. CDR1 and CDR2 (germline): LGHDT, YNNKEL (reference sequence). V lost 6 bases, J lost 10 bases, and 19 bases lay in between. The CDR3 runs 15 residues. The second PCR ran roughly 6 to 11 cycles with a sample-barcoded 5' primer and J-beta primers. TCRdb fed the 5' RACE reads into MiXCR, producing one record per CDR3 protein. Found here are 910,000 or so distinct CDR3 sequences, roughly half of them singletons; the top ten hold about a fifth. The specimen was blood. The receptor was isolated from a woman aged 55-70 years in good health. V usage is TRBV3-1 and J usage is TRBJ1-6; D perhaps matches TRBD1 (6 bases). As DNA, the CDR3 is TGTGCCAGCAGTTCCCGAGGGGGTACAGAATCACCCCTCCACTTT. As protein: CASSSRGGTESPLHF. The full variable domain, completed using reference TRBV3-1 and TRBJ1-6, is DTAVSQTPKYLVTQMGNDKSIKCEQNLGHDTMYWYKQDSKKFLKIMFSYNNKELIINETVPNRFSPKSPDKAHLNLHINSLELGDSAVYFCASSSRGGTESPLHFGNGTRLTVT.